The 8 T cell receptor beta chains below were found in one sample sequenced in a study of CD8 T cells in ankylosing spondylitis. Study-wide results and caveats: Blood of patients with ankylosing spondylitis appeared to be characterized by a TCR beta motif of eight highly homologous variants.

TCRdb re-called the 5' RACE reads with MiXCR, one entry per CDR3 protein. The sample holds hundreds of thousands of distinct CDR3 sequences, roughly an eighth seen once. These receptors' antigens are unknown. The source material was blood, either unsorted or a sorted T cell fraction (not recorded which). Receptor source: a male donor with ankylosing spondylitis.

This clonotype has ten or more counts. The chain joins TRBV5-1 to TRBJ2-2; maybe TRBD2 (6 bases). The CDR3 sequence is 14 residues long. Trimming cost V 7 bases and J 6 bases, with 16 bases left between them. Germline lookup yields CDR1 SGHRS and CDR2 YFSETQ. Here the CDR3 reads CASAEGPGPGELFF. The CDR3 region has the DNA TGCGCCAGCGCGGAGGGGCCGGGACCCGGGGAGCTGTTTTTT.

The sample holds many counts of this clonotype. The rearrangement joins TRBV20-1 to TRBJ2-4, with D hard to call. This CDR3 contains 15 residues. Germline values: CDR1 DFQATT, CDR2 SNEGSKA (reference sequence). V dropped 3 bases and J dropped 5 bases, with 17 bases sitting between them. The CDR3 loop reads CSARLGGPVQNIQYF. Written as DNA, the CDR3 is TGCAGTGCTAGGTTGGGCGGACCGGTACAAAACATTCAGTACTTC.

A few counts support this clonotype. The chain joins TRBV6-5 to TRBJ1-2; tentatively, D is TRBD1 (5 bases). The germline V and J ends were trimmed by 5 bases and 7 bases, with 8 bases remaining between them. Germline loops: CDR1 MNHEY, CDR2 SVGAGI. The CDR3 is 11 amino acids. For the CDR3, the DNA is TGTGCCAGCAGTCAGGGACGTGGCTACACCTTC. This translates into CASSQGRGYTF.

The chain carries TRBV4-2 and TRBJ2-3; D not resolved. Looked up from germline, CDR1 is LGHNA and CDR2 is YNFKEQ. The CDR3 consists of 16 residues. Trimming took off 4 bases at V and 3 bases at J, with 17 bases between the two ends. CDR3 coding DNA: TGTGCCAGCAGCCGAGACGGAACCCGGTCTACAGATACGCAGTATTTT. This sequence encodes CASSRDGTRSTDTQYF.

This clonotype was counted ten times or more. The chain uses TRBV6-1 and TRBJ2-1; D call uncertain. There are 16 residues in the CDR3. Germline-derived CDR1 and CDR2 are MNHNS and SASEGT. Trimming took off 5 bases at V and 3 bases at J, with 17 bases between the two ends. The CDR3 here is CASSRVGRIYYNEQFF. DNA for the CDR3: TGTGCCAGCAGTCGTGTTGGCCGAATTTACTACAATGAGCAGTTCTTC.

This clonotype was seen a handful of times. The CDR3 sequence: CSVVVADRSYEQYF. The CDR3 DNA follows: TGCAGCGTTGTAGTAGCGGACCGTTCCTACGAGCAGTACTTC. The chain is built from TRBV29-1 and TRBJ2-7; D perhaps matches TRBD2 (6 bases). Trimming cost V 4 bases and J 1 base, with 14 bases left between them. The germline gives CDR1 SQVTM, CDR2 ANQGSEA. There are 14 residues in the CDR3.

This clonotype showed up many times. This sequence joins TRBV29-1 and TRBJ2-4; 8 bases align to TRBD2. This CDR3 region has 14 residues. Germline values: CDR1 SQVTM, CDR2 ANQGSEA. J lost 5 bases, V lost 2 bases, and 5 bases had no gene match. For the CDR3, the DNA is TGCAGCGTTGAACGGGGGGGTTGGGAAAACATTCAGTACTTC. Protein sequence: CSVERGGWENIQYF.

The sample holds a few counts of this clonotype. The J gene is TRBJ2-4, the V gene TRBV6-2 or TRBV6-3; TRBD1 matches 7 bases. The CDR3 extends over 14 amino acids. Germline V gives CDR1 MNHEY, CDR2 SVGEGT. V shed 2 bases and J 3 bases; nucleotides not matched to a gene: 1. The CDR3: CASSYQGDKNIQYF. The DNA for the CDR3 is TGTGCCAGCAGTTACCAGGGGGACAAAAACATTCAGTACTTC.